Detailed here is one TCR beta chain. In the source study's methods: The assay estimated nucleated cells by amplifying reference gene primers. Some clones are missing from TCRdb's copy, which holds only in-frame ones; the method was immunoSEQ multiplex PCR. The V and J calls and clone size were taken over from that table, and D and trimming were inferred from the DNA. The table shows roughly 260,000 clones, with roughly 82% occurring only once. The sample comes from a study of blood T cell repertoires in COVID-19. About the study: In each case, the material was cDNA or gDNA derived from T cells, B-cell-depleted T cells, or PBMCs.

The V gene's germline CDR1 is SEHNR and CDR2 FQNEAQ (reference sequence). CDR3 size: 16 residues. Trimming removed 1 base from V and 2 bases from J, with 14 bases in between. This TCR was sampled from an older woman with acute or convalescent COVID-19. The sample consisted of peripheral blood. The V gene is TRBV7-9, the J gene TRBJ1-2; no clear D gene. The DNA of the CDR3 is TGTGCCAGCAGCTTAGTGGTTATGAGGAGGAACTATGGCTACACCTTC. Encoded protein: CASSLVVMRRNYGYTF.